This is a list of T cell receptor beta chains from one sample in a study of T-cell reconstitution after alpha-beta-depleted transplantation in children. TCRdb reprocessed the PCR reads with MiXCR, giving one entry per CDR3 protein. The data hold about 460,000 distinct CDR3 sequences, with 12% observed a single time. The source material was PBMCs from the stem cell graft donor, sampled from the stem cell graft. The receptor set was obtained from a human donor who donated a stem cell graft to a child with combined immunodeficiency. The CDR3 runs from the conserved cysteine through the conserved F or W. D genes are given only for firm matches. Size is omitted from some rows. Given values are once, few, many or a class for expanded clones.

DNA	CDR3	D	size	V	J
TGCAGTGCTACAGGGGTAGCGGGAGTTAATGAGCAGTTCTTC	CSATGVAGVNEQFF	TRBD2	.	TRBV20-1	TRBJ2-1
TGCAGTGCTAGCCGTCCTAGCTTAGAGACCCAGTACTTC	CSASRPSLETQYF	.	.	TRBV20-1	TRBJ2-5
TGTGCCAGCAGCCTTCTGGCGGGAGGGCCGGCCGGGGAGCTGTTTTTT	CASSLLAGGPAGELFF	TRBD2	.	TRBV5-6	TRBJ2-2
TGTGCCAGCAGTTTAAGAACAGGGTGGGACACTGAAGCTTTCTTT	CASSLRTGWDTEAFF	.	many	TRBV27	TRBJ1-1
TGTGCCAGCAGTTTTTCGGGACAGCTCTACACAGATACGCAGTATTTT	CASSFSGQLYTDTQYF	TRBD1	many	TRBV12-3/TRBV12-4	TRBJ2-3
TGTGCCAGCAGAACTATTTACCCGACTAGCGGGAACCACGGCAGCACAGATACGCAGTATTTT	CASRTIYPTSGNHGSTDTQYF	TRBD2	.	TRBV9	TRBJ2-3
TGTGCCAGCAGTCGTGCGGGGGGGGGAGAGACCCAGTACTTC	CASSRAGGGETQYF	TRBD2	.	TRBV9	TRBJ2-5
TGTGCCAGCAGATGGGACAGGATATCCACCTACGAGCAGTACTTC	CASRWDRISTYEQYF	TRBD1	.	TRBV27	TRBJ2-7
TGTGCCAGCAGCTTATTTCCCCGGGAGTTCTCCTACAATGAGCAGTTCTTC	CASSLFPREFSYNEQFF	.	many	TRBV7-3	TRBJ2-1
TGTGCCAGCAGTTTTGAGCCTCTAGCGGGCGCCTACAATGAGCAGTTCTTC	CASSFEPLAGAYNEQFF	TRBD2	.	TRBV12-3/TRBV12-4	TRBJ2-1
TGCAGCGTGGGCGGGACGGGACCCTACGAGCAGTACTTC	CSVGGTGPYEQYF	.	few	TRBV29-1	TRBJ2-7
TGTGCCCCCACCTACGGGCAGGCCGGGGGCGAGCAGTACTTC	CAPTYGQAGGEQYF	.	.	TRBV30	TRBJ2-7
TGTGCCAGCAGCTTATTAGCGGGGGGAGGTTCAGATACGCAGTATTTT	CASSLLAGGGSDTQYF	TRBD2	few	TRBV7-2	TRBJ2-3
TGTGCCAGCAGCTTAGCGCCGGGGGGGGACACTGAAGCTTTCTTT	CASSLAPGGDTEAFF	.	few	TRBV7-9	TRBJ1-1
TGTGCCATCAGGTCAGCGGGAGTGATGGCCGGGGAGCTGTTTTTT	CAIRSAGVMAGELFF	TRBD2	.	TRBV10-3	TRBJ2-2
TGCAGTGCAAGAGCCAGACTTTCTAACTATGGCTACACCTTC	CSARARLSNYGYTF	.	.	TRBV20-1	TRBJ1-2
TGTGCCAGCAGCTTTGGGTCGTCAGGAACGATTCTCTCGGACCGACCCAGGGAGACCCAGTACTTC	CASSFGSSGTILSDRPRETQYF	.	few	TRBV7-8	TRBJ2-5
TGCGCCAGTTCGACAGGCAACTATGGCTACACCTTC	CASSTGNYGYTF	.	many	TRBV28	TRBJ1-2
TGTGCCAGCAGCTATCGTGGACAGGGACAATACGAGCAGTACTTC	CASSYRGQGQYEQYF	TRBD1	.	TRBV6-5	TRBJ2-7
TGCGCCAGCAGGGAGGGACCCTACAATGAGCAGTTCTTC	CASREGPYNEQFF	.	few	TRBV5-1	TRBJ2-1
TGTGCCTGGAGATCGGGGGACACTGAAGCTTTCTTT	CAWRSGDTEAFF	.	.	TRBV30	TRBJ1-1
TGTGCCAGTAGTATTTCCGGGAGGGGCACCGGGGAGCTGTTTTTT	CASSISGRGTGELFF	TRBD2	few	TRBV19	TRBJ2-2
TGTGCCAGCAGTTTAGTAGGACACACAGATACGCAGTATTTT	CASSLVGHTDTQYF	.	few	TRBV28	TRBJ2-3
TGCAGCGTTGAACACAGGGCAGGGGGCTACACCTTC	CSVEHRAGGYTF	.	few	TRBV29-1	TRBJ1-2
TGTGCCAGCAGCGTCCTGACACGTGTAAATGAGCAGTTCTTC	CASSVLTRVNEQFF	.	many	TRBV9	TRBJ2-1
TGTGCCAGCAGCTTAGTACTAGCGGGCCCCCAAGAGCAGTTCTTC	CASSLVLAGPQEQFF	TRBD2	many	TRBV7-9	TRBJ2-1
TGCAGCGACGAGGGAGGTTACAATGAGCAGTTCTTC	CSDEGGYNEQFF	.	few	TRBV29-1	TRBJ2-1